A single sample gave rise to the 27 T cell receptor beta chains below, sequenced in a study of blood T cells in healthy people across ages. Together with a sample-barcoded 5' primer, a J-beta primer mix was included in a second PCR lasting roughly 6 to 12 cycles. TCRdb reprocessed the 5' RACE reads via MiXCR and lists one record per CDR3 protein. The table includes approximately 730,000 distinct CDR3 sequences, approximately 39% detected once. Sequenced sample: blood. The receptor set was obtained from a woman in her sixties in good health.

Of note for this clonotype: One base away lies a much larger clone, so this may be a sequencing read error. The V call is TRBV6-2 or TRBV6-3, the J call TRBJ2-4; 10 bases are a match to TRBD1. Germline loops: CDR1 MNHEY, CDR2 SVGEGT. This CDR3 has 16 residues. This CDR3 reads CASSKPRDRGKDIQYF. In DNA, the CDR3 is TGTGCCAGCAGCAAACCCAGGGACAGGGGCAAAGACATTCAGTACTTC.

The chain links TRBV10-3 to TRBJ1-5, with TRBD1 as a possible D gene (5 bases). The CDR3 has 18 amino acids. With 6 bases removed from V and 6 bases from J, the gap between germline ends came to 27 bases. CDR1 ENHRY and CDR2 SYGVKD come from the germline V gene. The CDR3 region has the DNA TGTGCCATCAGCTCGGGTCCCACAGGTGATCAGGGAGGTCAGCCCCAGCATTTT. It specifies CAISSGPTGDQGGQPQHF.

This clonotype was counted a few times. V gene TRBV20-1 combines with J gene TRBJ2-1; TRBD1 aligns across 8 bases. Germline values: CDR1 DFQATT, CDR2 SNEGSKA (reference sequence). The length of the CDR3 is 14 residues. J lost 4 bases, V lost 5 bases, and 7 bases had no gene match. CDR3 sequence: CSAGGTGKYNEQFF. Written as DNA, the CDR3 is TGCAGTGCTGGCGGGACAGGAAAGTACAATGAGCAGTTCTTC.

The chain uses TRBV6-1 and TRBJ2-7; D is unresolved. Germline CDR1 is MNHNS and CDR2 is SASEGT. V lost 8 bases to trimming and J lost 4 bases, with 12 bases between them. CDR3 length equals 12 residues. CDR3 sequence reads: CASAYLGYEQYF. Written as DNA, the CDR3 is TGTGCCAGCGCCTACTTAGGGTACGAGCAGTACTTC.

The rearrangement joins TRBV28 to TRBJ2-7; 11 bases agree with TRBD2. Germline V gene data show CDR1 as MDHEN and CDR2 as SYDVKM. This CDR3 spans 17 amino acids. V shed 6 bases, J shed 2 bases, and the junction held 12 bases outside the gene matches. The chain's CDR3 is CASRGTSGRAFPYEQYF. The DNA of the CDR3 is TGTGCCAGCAGGGGGACTAGCGGCCGCGCATTCCCCTACGAGCAGTACTTC.

This rearrangement joins TRBV3-1 to TRBJ2-2; no definite D call. Germline V gene sequence: CDR1 LGHDT, CDR2 YNNKEL (reference sequence). The CDR3 covers 15 residues. The V end was cut by 0 bases, the J end by 9 bases, with 14 bases between. CDR3 DNA: TGTGCCAGCAGCCAAGATCTAGGGCCTATGCGGGAGCTGTTTTTT. This translates into CASSQDLGPMRELFF.

The rearrangement uses TRBV20-1 and TRBJ1-2, with 7 bases identical to TRBD1. The J segment lost 6 bases and the V segment lost 1 base, leaving 5 bases of the junction unmatched. The CDR3 totals 13 residues. Germline V gives CDR1 DFQATT, CDR2 SNEGSKA (reference sequence). The CDR3 DNA is TGCAGTGCTAGAGTGGACAGGATAGATGGCTACACCTTC. Its protein product is CSARVDRIDGYTF.

This rearrangement joins TRBV20-1 to TRBJ2-3, with D perhaps matching TRBD2 (6 bases). Per the germline V gene, CDR1 is DFQATT and CDR2 is SNEGSKA (reference sequence). Between the trimmed V and J ends, which lost 7 bases and 2 bases, there was a span of 19 bases. This CDR3 contains 15 residues. CDR3 DNA: TGCAGTGTTAGTTTAAAGCGGGCCTCCACAGATACGCAGTATTTT. Its protein product is CSVSLKRASTDTQYF.

The chain is built from TRBV24-1 and TRBJ1-1; 7 bases are shared with TRBD1. CDR1 is KGHDR and CDR2 is SFDVKD in the germline V gene. J was trimmed by 4 bases and V by 7 bases; bases with no gene match: 14. The CDR3 consists of 16 residues. The CDR3 nucleotides are TGTGCCACCAGGATCCGGGACAGATGTCCGAGCACTGAAGCTTTCTTT. It encodes CATRIRDRCPSTEAFF.

This clonotype was seen only a few times. The chain uses TRBV18 and TRBJ2-1; possibly TRBD1 for D (5 bases). V lost 3 bases, J lost 0 bases, and 12 bases lay in between. The CDR3 runs 16 residues. The germline gives CDR1 KGHSH, CDR2 LQKENI. DNA for the CDR3: TGTGCCAGCTCACCCCCCCAGGGAATCTCCTACAATGAGCAGTTCTTC. Its protein product is CASSPPQGISYNEQFF.

This clonotype was detected only a few times. This sequence joins TRBV10-1 and TRBJ2-3, with D possibly being TRBD1 or TRBD2 (5 bases each). Germline assignment: CDR1 WNHNN and CDR2 SYGVQD (reference sequence). This CDR3 spans 16 amino acids. V lost 3 bases, J lost 1 base, and 14 bases lay in between. Written as DNA, the CDR3 is TGCGCCAGCAGTGATAGGGGCTTGCGGGGCACAGATACGCAGTATTTT. It yields the protein CASSDRGLRGTDTQYF.

The chain employs TRBV20-1 and TRBJ1-2, with 8 bases identical to TRBD1. The CDR3 runs to 18 residues. Germline assignment: CDR1 DFQATT and CDR2 SNEGSKA (reference sequence). Trimming took 3 bases from V and 3 from J; bases not matched to a gene: 18. In DNA, the CDR3 is TGCAGTGCTAGGGCGGCCGGACAGGGAATTTTAGTTGACTATGGCTACACCTTC. Protein sequence: CSARAAGQGILVDYGYTF.

This clonotype was counted ten times or more. The chain uses TRBV6-6 and TRBJ2-3; TRBD1 is a possible D gene (6 bases). The germline V gene encodes CDR1 MNHNY and CDR2 SVGAGI (reference sequence). This CDR3 spans 13 amino acids. V lost 8 bases and J lost 2, with 11 bases in between. The CDR3 sequence is CASLGQHTDTQYF. The CDR3 nucleotides are TGTGCCAGCCTCGGACAGCACACAGATACGCAGTATTTT.

The rearrangement uses TRBV12-3 or TRBV12-4 and TRBJ2-7; possibly TRBD1 or TRBD2 for D (6 bases each). With 6 bases removed from V and 1 base from J, the gap between germline ends came to 19 bases. This CDR3 comprises 16 residues. CDR3 in amino acids: CASSAHRVGGSYEQYF. CDR3 coding DNA: TGTGCCAGCAGCGCCCATAGGGTAGGGGGGTCCTACGAGCAGTACTTC.

The J gene is TRBJ1-2, the V gene TRBV2; tentatively, D is TRBD1 (6 bases). V lost 6 bases to trimming and J lost 4 bases, with 12 bases between them. The V gene's germline CDR1 is SNHLY and CDR2 FYNNEI. The CDR3 totals 13 residues. CDR3 DNA sequence: TGTGCCAGCAGAGTCAGGGGTTCCTATGGCTACACCTTC. Translated, it gives CASRVRGSYGYTF.

This CDR3 is CSVGLAGGGEQFF. DNA of the CDR3: TGCAGCGTTGGACTAGCGGGGGGGGGTGAGCAGTTCTTC. The V gene is TRBV29-1, the J gene TRBJ2-1, with 14 bases that match TRBD2. This CDR3 spans 13 amino acids. The ends lost 4 bases at V and 9 bases at J; junction bases unmatched: 2. Germline lookup yields CDR1 SQVTM and CDR2 ANQGSEA.

This clonotype was seen more than once but under ten times. This chain connects TRBV28 to TRBJ1-2; the D is unclear. Per germline, CDR1 MDHEN and CDR2 SYDVKM. The CDR3 runs 15 residues. Trimming removed 7 bases from V and 1 base from J, with 16 bases in between. CDR3 in DNA: TGTGCCAGCACCCTGGCCGGGGAGGATAACTATGGCTACACCTTC. Amino acids: CASTLAGEDNYGYTF.

The chain couples TRBV12-3 or TRBV12-4 to TRBJ2-3, with TRBD2 matching 12 bases. The CDR3 consists of 14 residues. The trim removed 5 bases at V and 5 bases at J, leaving 2 bases unmatched. This chain's CDR3 is CASSMGLAGDTQYF. The DNA of the CDR3 is TGTGCCAGCAGTATGGGACTAGCGGGAGATACGCAGTATTTT.

A remark on this clonotype: Mismatch with germline at one junction end may stem from a read error. V gene TRBV11-2 combines with J gene TRBJ2-2; D might be TRBD2 (5 bases). The V gene's germline CDR1 is SGHAT and CDR2 FQNNGV. The CDR3 spans 14 residues. CDR3 sequence reads: CASSLRANTGEQFF. The CDR3 DNA reads TGTGCCAGCAGCTTACGGGCGAACACCGGGGAGCAGTTTTTT.

This clonotype has a handful of counts. V is TRBV18 and J is TRBJ2-7; no clear D. V lost 2 bases, J lost 1 base, and 6 bases lay in between. The germline CDR1 and CDR2 sequences are KGHSH and LQKENI. The CDR3 totals 13 residues. DNA of the CDR3: TGTGCCAGCTCACCAGAGAAGTCCTACGAGCAGTACTTC. Its translation: CASSPEKSYEQYF.

The CDR3 DNA sequence: TGCAGTGCTAGATCTATTAGCGGGGGGGCTTCATACGAGCAGTACTTC. The encoded protein is CSARSISGGASYEQYF. This chain links TRBV20-1 with TRBJ2-4; 11 bases map to TRBD2. The DNA end favors TRBJ2-7, so the J call may be wrong. Looked up from germline, CDR1 is DFQATT and CDR2 is SNEGSKA (reference sequence). CDR3 length: 16 residues.

This rearrangement joins TRBV5-6 to TRBJ1-4; D perhaps matches TRBD1 (5 bases). The CDR3 loop spans 14 amino acids. Germline values: CDR1 SGHDT, CDR2 YYEEEE. V was trimmed by 4 bases and J by 8 bases, leaving 15 bases between them. DNA of the CDR3: TGTGCCAGCAGCGGACAACAGACAGTGGAAAAACTGTTTTTT. This sequence encodes CASSGQQTVEKLFF.

This clonotype was detected only a few times. The gene calls are TRBV7-2 and TRBJ2-7; 9 nucleotides match TRBD2. V shed 2 bases, J shed 4 bases, and the junction held 15 bases outside the gene matches. CDR1 SGHTA and CDR2 FQGNSA come from the germline V gene. The CDR3 runs to 18 residues. The CDR3 protein is CASSLPEGTSKIGYEQYF. CDR3 nucleotides: TGTGCCAGCAGCTTACCCGAAGGGACTAGCAAAATAGGTTACGAGCAGTACTTC.

This chain joins TRBV5-6 and TRBJ2-3; D gene uncertain. The V gene lost 8 bases and the J gene lost 5 bases, with 9 bases spanning the gap. The CDR3 is 11 amino acids. Per germline, CDR1 SGHDT and CDR2 YYEEEE. The CDR3 spells CASRLEDTQYF. CDR3 DNA sequence: TGTGCCAGTAGATTAGAAGATACGCAGTATTTT.

Only a few counts were recorded for this clonotype. This rearrangement joins TRBV7-2 to TRBJ2-1, with 16 bases matching TRBD2. This CDR3 is 19 amino acids long. Germline V gives CDR1 SGHTA, CDR2 FQGNSA. With V trimmed by 3 bases and J by 5 bases, 10 bases remained unmatched. The chain's CDR3 is CASSLGTSGGAGSHNEQFF. The CDR3 DNA reads as TGTGCCAGCAGCTTGGGGACTAGCGGGGGGGCAGGGTCACACAATGAGCAGTTCTTC.

The J gene is TRBJ2-7, the V gene TRBV21-1; the table's D call TRBD1 went unverified against the DNA. TRBV21-1 is marked as a pseudogene. This CDR3 has 11 amino acids. CDR3 sequence (DNA): TGTGCCTACCCACAGGGACTCCTCCAGTACTTC. This codes for CAYPQGLLQYF.

V is TRBV7-9 and J is TRBJ2-3; perhaps TRBD1 as D (5 bases). The CDR3 is 15 residues long. V was trimmed by 0 bases and J by 2 bases, leaving 9 bases between them. Germline V gene lookup returns CDR1 SEHNR and CDR2 FQNEAQ (reference sequence). The CDR3 loop is CASSLAADNTDTQYF. The CDR3 region has the DNA TGTGCCAGCAGCTTAGCGGCGGACAACACAGATACGCAGTATTTT.